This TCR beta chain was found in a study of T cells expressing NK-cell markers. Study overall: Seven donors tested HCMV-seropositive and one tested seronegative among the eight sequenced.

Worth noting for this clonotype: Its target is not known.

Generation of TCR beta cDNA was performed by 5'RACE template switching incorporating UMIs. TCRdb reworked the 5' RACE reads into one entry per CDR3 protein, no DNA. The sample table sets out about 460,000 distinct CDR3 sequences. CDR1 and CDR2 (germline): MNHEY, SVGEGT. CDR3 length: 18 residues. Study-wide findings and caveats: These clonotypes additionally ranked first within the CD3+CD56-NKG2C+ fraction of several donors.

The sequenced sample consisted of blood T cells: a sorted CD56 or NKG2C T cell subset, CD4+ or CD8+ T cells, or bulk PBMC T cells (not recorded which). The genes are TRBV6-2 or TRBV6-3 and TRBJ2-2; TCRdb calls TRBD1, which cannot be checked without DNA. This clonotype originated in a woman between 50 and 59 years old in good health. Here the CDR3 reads CASSFPPGQGAYTGELFF.